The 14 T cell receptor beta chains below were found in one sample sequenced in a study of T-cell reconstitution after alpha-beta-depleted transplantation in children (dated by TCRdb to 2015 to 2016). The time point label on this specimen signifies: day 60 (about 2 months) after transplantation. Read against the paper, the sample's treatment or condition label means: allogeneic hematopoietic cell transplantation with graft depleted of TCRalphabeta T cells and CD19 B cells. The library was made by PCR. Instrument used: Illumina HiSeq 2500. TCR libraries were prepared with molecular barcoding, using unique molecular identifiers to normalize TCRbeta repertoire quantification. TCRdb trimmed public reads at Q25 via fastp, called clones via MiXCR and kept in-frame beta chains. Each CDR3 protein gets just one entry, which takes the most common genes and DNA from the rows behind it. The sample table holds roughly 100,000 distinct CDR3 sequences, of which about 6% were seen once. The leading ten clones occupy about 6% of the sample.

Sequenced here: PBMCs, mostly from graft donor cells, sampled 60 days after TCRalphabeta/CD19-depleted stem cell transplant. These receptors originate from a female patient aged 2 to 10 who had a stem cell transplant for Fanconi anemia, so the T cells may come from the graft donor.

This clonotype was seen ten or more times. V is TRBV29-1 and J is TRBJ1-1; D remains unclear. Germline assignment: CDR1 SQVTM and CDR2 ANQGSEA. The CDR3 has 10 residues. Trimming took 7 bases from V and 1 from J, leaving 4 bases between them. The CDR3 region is CSAGNTEAFF. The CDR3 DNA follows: TGCAGCGCTGGGAACACTGAAGCTTTCTTT. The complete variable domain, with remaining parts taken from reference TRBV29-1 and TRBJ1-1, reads SAVISQKPSRDICQRGTSLTIQCQVDSQVTMMFWYRQQPGQSLTLIATANQGSEATYESGFVIDKFPISRPNLTFSTLTVSNMSPEDSSIYLCSAGNTEAFFGQGTRLTVV.

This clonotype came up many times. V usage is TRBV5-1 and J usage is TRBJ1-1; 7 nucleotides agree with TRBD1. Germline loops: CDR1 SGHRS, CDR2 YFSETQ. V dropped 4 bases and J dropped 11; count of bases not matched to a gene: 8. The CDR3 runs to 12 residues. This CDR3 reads CASSPPDRTAFF. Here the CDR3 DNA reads TGCGCCAGCAGCCCTCCGGACAGGACGGCTTTCTTT.

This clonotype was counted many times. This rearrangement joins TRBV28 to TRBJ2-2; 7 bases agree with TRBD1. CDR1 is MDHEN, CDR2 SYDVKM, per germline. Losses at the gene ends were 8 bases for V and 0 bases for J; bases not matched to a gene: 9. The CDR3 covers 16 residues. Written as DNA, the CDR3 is TGTGCCAGCCTTAATACCGGGACAGCGAACACCGGGGAGCTGTTTTTT. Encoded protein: CASLNTGTANTGELFF.

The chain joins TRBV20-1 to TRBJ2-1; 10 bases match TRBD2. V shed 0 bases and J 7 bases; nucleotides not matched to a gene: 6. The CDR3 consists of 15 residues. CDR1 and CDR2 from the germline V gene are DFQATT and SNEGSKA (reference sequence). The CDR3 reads CSARDPSGSGNEQFF. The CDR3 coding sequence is TGCAGTGCTAGAGATCCTAGCGGGAGTGGGAATGAGCAGTTCTTC.

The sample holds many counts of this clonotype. The CDR3 bases are TGTGCCAGCAGTTTCGACAGGGTAGAAGCTTTCTTT. It codes for CASSFDRVEAFF. The V and J genes are TRBV12-3 or TRBV12-4 and TRBJ1-1; 7 positions agree with TRBD1. V lost 3 bases, J lost 8 bases, and 3 bases stayed unmatched. CDR3 length: 12 amino acids.

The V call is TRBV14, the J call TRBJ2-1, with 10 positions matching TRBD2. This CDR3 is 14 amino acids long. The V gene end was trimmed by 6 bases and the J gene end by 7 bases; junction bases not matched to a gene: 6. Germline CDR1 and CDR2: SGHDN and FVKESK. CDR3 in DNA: TGTGCCAGCAGTAATCTAGCGGGAGCGAATGAGCAGTTCTTC. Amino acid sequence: CASSNLAGANEQFF.

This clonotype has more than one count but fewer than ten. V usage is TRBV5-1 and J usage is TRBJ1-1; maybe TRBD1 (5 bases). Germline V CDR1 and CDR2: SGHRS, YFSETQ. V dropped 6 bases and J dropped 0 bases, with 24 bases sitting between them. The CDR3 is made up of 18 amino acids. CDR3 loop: CASMGGSLFGHLNTEAFF. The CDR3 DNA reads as TGCGCCAGCATGGGCGGCAGCTTATTCGGACACTTGAACACTGAAGCTTTCTTT. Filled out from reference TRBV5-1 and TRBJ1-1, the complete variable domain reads KAGVTQTPRYLIKTRGQQVTLSCSPISGHRSVSWYQQTPGQGLQFLFEYFSETQRNKGNFPGRFSGRQFSNSRSEMNVSTLELGDSALYLCASMGGSLFGHLNTEAFFGQGTRLTVV.

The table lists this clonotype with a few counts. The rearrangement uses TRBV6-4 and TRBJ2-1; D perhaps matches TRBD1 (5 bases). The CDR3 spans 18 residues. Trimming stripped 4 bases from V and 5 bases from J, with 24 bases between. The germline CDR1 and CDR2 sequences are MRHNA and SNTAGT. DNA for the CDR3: TGTGCCAGCAGTGGTATATTAGGGCCTTTAGGGGCGGACAATGAGCAGTTCTTC. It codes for CASSGILGPLGADNEQFF.

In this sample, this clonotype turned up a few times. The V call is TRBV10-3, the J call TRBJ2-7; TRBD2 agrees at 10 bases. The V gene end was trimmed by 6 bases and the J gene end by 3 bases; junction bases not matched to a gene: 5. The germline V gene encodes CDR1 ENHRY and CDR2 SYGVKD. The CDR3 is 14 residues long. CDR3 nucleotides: TGTGCCATCAGGGAGCGGGGGGGTGTCTACGAGCAGTACTTC. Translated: CAIRERGGVYEQYF.

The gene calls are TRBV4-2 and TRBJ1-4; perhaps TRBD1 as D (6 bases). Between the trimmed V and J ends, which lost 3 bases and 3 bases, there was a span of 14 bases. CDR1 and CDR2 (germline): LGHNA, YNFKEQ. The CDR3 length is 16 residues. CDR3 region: CASSQDNRVANEKLFF. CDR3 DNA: TGTGCCAGCAGCCAGGATAACAGGGTAGCTAATGAAAAACTGTTTTTT.

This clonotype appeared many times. This CDR3 is CAIKGELVRSNEQFF. As DNA, the CDR3 is TGTGCCATCAAAGGGGAACTAGTCAGAAGCAATGAGCAGTTCTTC. V is TRBV10-3 and J is TRBJ2-1; D possibly uses TRBD1 or TRBD2 (5 bases each). This CDR3 is 15 amino acids long. Germline CDR1 is ENHRY and CDR2 is SYGVKD. Trimming cost V 7 bases and J 6 bases, with 19 bases left between them.

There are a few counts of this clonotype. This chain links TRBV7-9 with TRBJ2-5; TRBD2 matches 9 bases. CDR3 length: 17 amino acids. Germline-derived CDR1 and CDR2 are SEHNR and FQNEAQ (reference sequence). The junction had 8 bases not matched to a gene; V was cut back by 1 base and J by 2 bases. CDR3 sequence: CASSLGRRTSAQETQYF. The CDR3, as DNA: TGTGCCAGCAGCTTAGGAAGAAGGACTAGCGCACAAGAGACCCAGTACTTC. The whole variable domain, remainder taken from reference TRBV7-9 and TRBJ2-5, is DTGVSQNPRHKITKRGQNVTFRCDPISEHNRLYWYRQTLGQGPEFLTYFQNEAQLEKSRLLSDRFSAERPKGSFSTLEIQRTEQGDSAMYLCASSLGRRTSAQETQYFGPGTRLLVL.

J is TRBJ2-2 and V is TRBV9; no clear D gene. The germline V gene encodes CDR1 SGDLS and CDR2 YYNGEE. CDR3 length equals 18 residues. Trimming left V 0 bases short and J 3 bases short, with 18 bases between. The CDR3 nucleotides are TGTGCCAGCAGCGTAGGAACCCGAATTGGGGTCCACACCGGGGAGCTGTTTTTT. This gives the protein CASSVGTRIGVHTGELFF.

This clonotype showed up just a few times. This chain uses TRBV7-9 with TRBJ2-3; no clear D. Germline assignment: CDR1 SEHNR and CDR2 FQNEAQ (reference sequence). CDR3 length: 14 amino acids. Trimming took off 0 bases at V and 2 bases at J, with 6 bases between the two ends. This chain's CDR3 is CASSLADITDTQYF. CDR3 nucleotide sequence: TGTGCCAGCAGCTTAGCGGATATCACAGATACGCAGTATTTT.